This passage covers 13 T cell receptor beta chains from one sample sequenced in a study of cytomegalovirus exposure and HLA in healthy donors. Primers: 60 Vbeta forward and 13 Jbeta reverse. Libraries were prepared by immunoSEQ multiplex PCR; TCRdb keeps only in-frame clonotypes and omits some of them. The repertoire consists of some 180,000 clones, with roughly four fifths occurring once and the leading ten covering 2.9%. The sequencing sample was made of PBMCs. The receptors shown here come from a male donor in good health and CMV-seronegative.

The chain recombines TRBV28 with TRBJ1-3, with D uncertain. CDR1 and CDR2 (germline): MDHEN, SYDVKM. CDR3 length: 14 amino acids. The V gene lost 7 bases and the J gene lost 0 bases, with 10 bases spanning the gap. This chain's CDR3 is CASTPPSSGNTIYF. The CDR3 nucleotides are TGTGCCAGCACCCCACCGAGCTCTGGAAACACCATATATTTT.

The J gene is TRBJ2-1, the V gene TRBV4-2; D possibly corresponds to TRBD1 (6 bases). The CDR3 consists of 16 residues. V gave up 0 bases and J gave up 5 bases, with 14 bases separating them. Germline values: CDR1 LGHNA, CDR2 YNFKEQ. The CDR3 coding sequence is TGTGCCAGCAGCCAAGATAAGGGGGAGCGAAACAATGAGCAGTTCTTC. Its protein is CASSQDKGERNNEQFF.

For the CDR3, the DNA is TGTGCCAGTAGTTATACAGGGAATACTGAAGCTTTCTTT. Amino acids: CASSYTGNTEAFF. The rearrangement uses TRBV19 and TRBJ1-1; possible D gene TRBD1, 6 bases. The CDR3 is 13 amino acids. Trimming removed 5 bases from V and 5 bases from J, with 12 bases in between. The V gene's germline CDR1 is LNHDA and CDR2 SQIVND (reference sequence).

The chain recombines TRBV19 with TRBJ1-5, with 10 positions matching TRBD1. The germline gives CDR1 LNHDA, CDR2 SQIVND (reference sequence). Unmatched junction bases numbered 7, after V lost 6 bases and J lost 2 bases. The CDR3 has 16 residues. CDR3 nucleotide sequence: TGTGCCAGTAGCTGGGGGACAGGGGCTCGCAATCAGCCCCAGCATTTT. Translated: CASSWGTGARNQPQHF.

This clone was counted a few times. The gene calls are TRBV6-6 and TRBJ1-5; 7 nucleotides line up with TRBD1. The V segment lost 7 bases and the J segment 7 bases; nucleotides outside the gene matches: 13. CDR3 length equals 15 residues. Germline V gene lookup returns CDR1 MNHNY and CDR2 SVGAGI (reference sequence). As DNA, the CDR3 is TGTGCCAGCACCCTCGGGGATAGGGGGCGGCAGCCCCAGCATTTT. It codes for CASTLGDRGRQPQHF.

The chain joins TRBV28 to TRBJ2-5; D possibly corresponds to TRBD1 (6 bases). This CDR3 region has 13 residues. Deletions cut 8 bases from V and 1 base from J, with 11 bases between. The V gene's germline CDR1 is MDHEN and CDR2 SYDVKM. CDR3 sequence (DNA): TGTGCCAGCCATGTAGGGGGCCAAGAGACCCAGTACTTC. Translation: CASHVGGQETQYF.

The chain combines TRBV7-8 with TRBJ2-3, with TRBD1 matching over 7 bases. The CDR3 runs 11 residues. Looked up from germline, CDR1 is SGHVS and CDR2 is FQNEAQ. Germline trimming cut 5 bases from V and 11 bases from J; bases unmatched to any gene: 4. This CDR3 reads CASSTDRVQYF. CDR3 DNA: TGTGCCAGCAGCACTGACAGGGTGCAGTATTTT.

The sample holds a few counts of this clone. The chain couples TRBV6-6 to TRBJ2-2; 12 nucleotides agree with TRBD1. The CDR3 is 15 residues long. Germline V gene sequence: CDR1 MNHNY, CDR2 SVGAGI (reference sequence). J lost 6 bases, V lost 5 bases, and 4 bases had no gene match. For the CDR3, the DNA is TGTGCCAGCAGTCAGGGACAGGGGGCTGCCGGGGAGCTGTTTTTT. Its translation is CASSQGQGAAGELFF.

This chain links TRBV19 with TRBJ1-5; D is possibly TRBD1 (6 bases). The V gene's germline CDR1 is LNHDA and CDR2 SQIVND (reference sequence). V lost 10 bases to trimming and J lost 1 base, with 11 bases between them. This CDR3 contains 13 residues. The CDR3 is CATSDRSNQPQHF. The CDR3 region has the DNA TGTGCCACCTCGGACAGAAGCAATCAGCCCCAGCATTTT.

The gene calls are TRBV14 and TRBJ2-2; a possible D gene is TRBD1 (6 bases). Per the germline V gene, CDR1 is SGHDN and CDR2 is FVKESK. Trimming left V 4 bases short and J 5 bases short, with 17 bases between. The CDR3 runs to 16 residues. CDR3 loop: CASSLPGQGWTGELFF. In DNA, the CDR3 is TGTGCCAGCAGCCTTCCGGGACAAGGTTGGACCGGGGAGCTGTTTTTT.

The V and J genes are TRBV5-1 and TRBJ1-3; D remains ambiguous. The germline gives CDR1 SGHRS, CDR2 YFSETQ. The CDR3 has 17 amino acids. Trimming stripped 3 bases from V and 1 base from J, with 17 bases between. The CDR3 spells CASSSSPVAGSGNTIYF. CDR3 coding DNA: TGCGCCAGCAGCTCGTCCCCGGTGGCGGGATCTGGAAACACCATATATTTT.

The rearrangement uses TRBV7-9 and TRBJ1-1, with 8 positions matching TRBD1. V was pared by 5 bases and J by 2 bases, with 7 bases of the junction left unmatched. In germline, CDR1 is SEHNR, CDR2 FQNEAQ (reference sequence). The CDR3 length is 15 residues. The CDR3 loop is CASSAGTGGNTEAFF. The CDR3, as DNA: TGTGCCAGCAGCGCGGGGACAGGAGGAAACACTGAAGCTTTCTTT.

The chain couples TRBV14 to TRBJ2-1; D not certain. Germline-derived CDR1 and CDR2 are SGHDN and FVKESK. Trimming pared 4 bases from V and 0 bases from J, leaving 13 bases between. The length of the CDR3 is 16 residues. The CDR3 protein is CASSLHTLSSYNEQFF. In nucleotides, the CDR3 is TGTGCCAGCAGCCTCCATACCCTTAGCTCCTACAATGAGCAGTTCTTC. The variable domain in full, with the rest retrieved from reference TRBV14 and TRBJ2-1, is EAGVTQFPSHSVIEKGQTVTLRCDPISGHDNLYWYRRVMGKEIKFLLHFVKESKQDESGMPNNRFLAERTGGTYSTLKVQPAELEDSGVYFCASSLHTLSSYNEQFFGPGTRLTVL.